This T cell receptor beta chain was sequenced in a study of beta chain features in type 1 diabetes. Study results and limitations: More deletions and fewer insertions at VDJ junctions were seen in type 1 diabetes patients. Type 1 diabetes patients showed a moderate but significant shortening of TCRB CDR3s in all four CD4+ subsets. The question of HLA type influencing TCRB rearrangement was one that remained unresolved here.

The entirety of the isolated RNA underwent reverse transcription, so expressed TCRB transcripts were sequenced. Data came from immunoSEQ multiplex PCR; TCRdb stores just in-frame clones and leaves some out. The data contain about 240,000 clones, roughly 13% of them seen just once; the ten biggest clones take up approximately 0.018%. Every single donor gave one heparinised blood draw, and these averaged roughly 120 mL. Stem cell-like memory, regulatory, central memory and naive CD4+ cells were sorted via CD45RO/CCR7/CD25/CD127/CD95/CD27. This clone was recorded a few times. Its antigen is not identified. This clonotype originated in a young man with type 1 diabetes. The sequencing input was naive CD4+ T cells from blood.

CDR3 loop: CASSPGNAGANVLTF. The CDR3 region has the DNA TGTGCCAGCAGCCCAGGAAATGCTGGGGCCAACGTCCTGACTTTC. This rearrangement joins TRBV7-2 to TRBJ2-6; D is ambiguous. V lost 5 bases, J lost 2 bases, and 10 bases lay in between. The CDR3 has 15 amino acids. Germline values: CDR1 SGHTA, CDR2 FQGNSA.